This T cell receptor (beta chain) originates from a study of somatic mutations in cytotoxic T cells in rheumatoid arthritis. Sequencing was performed with immunoSEQ multiplex PCR; in TCRdb, only in-frame clones are kept and a portion is missing. The sample shows around 19,000 clones, 68% of them seen only once. Each population, CD4+ and CD8+ cells, was isolated by positive magnetic bead selection and checked for purity by flow cytometry. CDR3 length: 16 amino acids. Trimming removed 1 base from V and 4 bases from J, with 14 bases in between. Germline loops: CDR1 SGHRS, CDR2 YFSETQ. V and J are TRBV5-1 and TRBJ1-4; D may be TRBD1 (6 bases). Sequenced: CD8+ T cells sorted from blood. This TCR derives from an adult with rheumatoid arthritis. CDR3 loop: CASSLRGDRSNEKLFF. CDR3 in DNA: TGCGCCAGCAGCTTGCGGGGTGACAGGAGTAATGAAAAACTGTTTTTT.